This T cell receptor (beta chain) was sequenced in a study of naive and memory T cell subsets. Two oligonucleotides, mixed equimolar, formed the beta constant-region primer covering TRBC1 and TRBC2. Ligation attached a single-stranded oligonucleotide with a 12-nucleotide UMI and the SP2 primer to the cDNA 3' end. A single record per CDR3 protein comes from TCRdb applying MiXCR to the UMI-ligation and nested PCR reads. This table has about 80,000 distinct CDR3 sequences, roughly 13% appearing once. The CDR3 length is 15 residues. V gave up 7 bases and J gave up 3 bases; unmatched junction bases: 12. The germline V gene encodes CDR1 SNHLY and CDR2 FYNNEI. This clonotype was seen a handful of times.

The rearrangement uses TRBV2 and TRBJ2-7; 7 nucleotides align to TRBD2. The source is a human donor in good health. What was sequenced was central memory CD4+ T cells from blood. CDR3: CASNERAGLDYEQYF. CDR3 coding DNA: TGTGCCAGCAACGAAAGGGCAGGACTAGACTACGAGCAGTACTTC.